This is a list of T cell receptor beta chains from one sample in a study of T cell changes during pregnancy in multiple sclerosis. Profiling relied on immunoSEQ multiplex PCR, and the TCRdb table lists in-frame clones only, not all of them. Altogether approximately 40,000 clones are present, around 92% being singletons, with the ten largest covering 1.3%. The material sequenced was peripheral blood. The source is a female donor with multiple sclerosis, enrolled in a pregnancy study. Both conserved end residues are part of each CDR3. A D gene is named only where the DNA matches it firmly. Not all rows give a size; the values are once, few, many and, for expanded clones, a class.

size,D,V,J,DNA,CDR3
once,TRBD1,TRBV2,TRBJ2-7,TGTGCCAGCAGCCCCCCTCCGATCTGGACAGGGTTGGACGAGCAGTACTTC,CASSPPPIWTGLDEQYF
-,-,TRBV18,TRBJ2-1,TGTGCCAGCTCACCCGACGGGGGGCAGGACAATGAGCAGTTCTTC,CASSPDGGQDNEQFF
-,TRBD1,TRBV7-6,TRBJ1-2,TGTGCCAGCAGCCCCCGGACAGGGGCGGGCTACACCTTC,CASSPRTGAGYTF
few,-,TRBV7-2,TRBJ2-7,TGTGCCAGCAGCTTAGGTATAGGGGAGCAGTACTTC,CASSLGIGEQYF
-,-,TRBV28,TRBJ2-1,TGTGCCAGCAGTTTCAGGGGAAGTGGCAATGAGCAGTTCTTC,CASSFRGSGNEQFF
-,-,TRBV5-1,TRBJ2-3,TGCGCCAGCAGCTCGTCGGGTGCAGATACGCAGTATTTT,CASSSSGADTQYF
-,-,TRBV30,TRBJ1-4,TGTGCCTGGAGTCGGCAGGGAAATGAAAAACTGTTTTTT,CAWSRQGNEKLFF
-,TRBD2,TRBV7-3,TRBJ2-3,TGTGCCAGCAGCCCCCGGACTAGCGGCGATACGCAGTATTTT,CASSPRTSGDTQYF
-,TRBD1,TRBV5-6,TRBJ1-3,TGTGCCAGCCGGGAGATAGGACAGGGGAACACCATATATTTT,CASREIGQGNTIYF
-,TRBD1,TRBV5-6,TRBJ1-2,TGTGCCAGCAGCGCAGGGACAGACGATTTCTATGGCTACACCTTC,CASSAGTDDFYGYTF
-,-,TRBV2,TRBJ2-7,TGTGCCAGCACCGCCCACGACCGGGACGCTCCCTACGAGCAGTACTTC,CASTAHDRDAPYEQYF
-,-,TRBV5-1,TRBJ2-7,TGCGCCAGCAGCTTAGGGACGTTCTCCTACGAGCAGTACTTC,CASSLGTFSYEQYF
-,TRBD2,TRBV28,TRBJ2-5,TGTGCCATCGAGACTAGCGGGAGGGAAGAGACCCAGTACTTC,CAIETSGREETQYF
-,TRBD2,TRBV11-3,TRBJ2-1,TGTGCCAGCAGCAGAGATGGTCGGGAGGCAGGAAATGAGCAGTTCTTC,CASSRDGREAGNEQFF
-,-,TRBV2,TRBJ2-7,TGTGCCAGCAGTCCTCGGGACCTATCTGGAGAGCAGTACTTC,CASSPRDLSGEQYF
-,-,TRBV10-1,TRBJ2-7,TGCGCCAGCAGTGACCGAATTAAGGGGATTGCCAACGAGCAGTACTTC,CASSDRIKGIANEQYF
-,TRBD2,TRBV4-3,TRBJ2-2,TGCGCCAGCAGCCAATTCAGCGGGAGTAACACCGGGGAGCTGTTTTTT,CASSQFSGSNTGELFF
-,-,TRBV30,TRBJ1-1,TGTGCCTGGAGTGTGATGATTATGAACACTGAAGCTTTCTTT,CAWSVMIMNTEAFF
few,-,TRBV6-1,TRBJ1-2,TGTGCCAGCAGTGAAGCGTCGGCCTGGAATGGCTACACCTTC,CASSEASAWNGYTF
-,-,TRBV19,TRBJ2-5,TGTGCCACCAGGGGGGCGGGAGTGTTCCAAGAGACCCAGTACTTC,CATRGAGVFQETQYF
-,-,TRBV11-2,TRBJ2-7,TGTGCCAGCAGCTTAGGTGGGTCCTACGAGCAGTACTTC,CASSLGGSYEQYF
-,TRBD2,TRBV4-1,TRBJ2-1,TGCGCCAGCAGCCGGACTAGCGGGCTCTCGAATGAGCAGTTCTTC,CASSRTSGLSNEQFF
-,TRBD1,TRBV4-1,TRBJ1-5,TGCGCCAGCAGCCAAGATACAGGGGCGGGTCAGCCCCAGCATTTT,CASSQDTGAGQPQHF
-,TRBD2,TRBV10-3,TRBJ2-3,TGTGCCATCAGTGAGTCGGGGACTAGCGGGAGGAGCACAGATACGCAGTATTTT,CAISESGTSGRSTDTQYF
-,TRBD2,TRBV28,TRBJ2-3,TGTGCCAGCAGTTTAGACAGAGCGGGAGGGACAGATACGCAGTATTTT,CASSLDRAGGTDTQYF
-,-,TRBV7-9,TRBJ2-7,TGTGCCAGCAGCTTAGGGAAGGCAGGGGCCTACGAGCAGTACTTC,CASSLGKAGAYEQYF
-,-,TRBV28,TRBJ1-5,TGTGCCAGCAGTTTTCCCTCATTCAGTCAGCCCCAGCATTTT,CASSFPSFSQPQHF
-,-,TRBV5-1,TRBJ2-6,TGCGCCAGCAGCTCCCAGCGGAATATCCTGACTTTC,CASSSQRNILTF
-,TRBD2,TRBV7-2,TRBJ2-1,TGTGCCAGCAGCCCCGAACCGGGACTAGCGGGAACCGATGAGCAGTTCTTC,CASSPEPGLAGTDEQFF